The 18 T cell receptor beta chains presented below share a single source sample, sequenced in a study of blood T cells in healthy people across ages. Primers used in a second PCR of roughly 7 to 12 cycles were a sample-barcoded 5' primer and a J-beta primer mix. Each CDR3 protein gets one entry after TCRdb re-called the 5' RACE reads with MiXCR. The profile shows about 1,800,000 distinct CDR3 sequences, 28% of them singletons. Sequencing used blood. These receptors originate from a woman younger than 45 in good health.

The V and J genes are TRBV12-5 and TRBJ2-1, with D perhaps TRBD1 (5 bases). V dropped 0 bases and J dropped 14 bases, with 14 bases sitting between them. This CDR3 is built from 13 residues. The germline CDR1 and CDR2 sequences are LGHNT and FRNRAP. The CDR3 loop reads CASGLVLAGQEFF. As DNA, the CDR3 is TGTGCTAGTGGTTTGGTACTGGCAGGGCAGGAGTTCTTC.

The V call is TRBV2, the J call TRBJ2-3; weak D call: TRBD2 (7 bases). From germline, CDR1 is SNHLY and CDR2 FYNNEI. V lost 1 base and J lost 3, with 14 bases in between. The CDR3 consists of 16 residues. The CDR3 DNA reads as TGTGCCAGCAGTGAAGGAGGGGGGGCGTATACAGATACGCAGTATTTT. Translating it yields CASSEGGGAYTDTQYF.

The chain links TRBV29-1 to TRBJ2-3, with D uncertain. Germline V CDR1 and CDR2: SQVTM, ANQGSEA. V shed 5 bases and J shed 6 bases, with 15 bases lying between them. The CDR3 sequence is 13 residues long. The CDR3 region has the DNA TGCAGCGTTCACGGTCGCCTCCGGGATACGCAGTATTTT. This encodes CSVHGRLRDTQYF.

This clonotype has a handful of counts. V is TRBV15 and J is TRBJ2-7, with a possible D match to TRBD1 (5 bases). There are 14 residues in the CDR3. V dropped 0 bases and J dropped 3 bases, with 9 bases sitting between them. Germline loops: CDR1 LNHNV, CDR2 YYDKDF (reference sequence). This CDR3 is CATSRDWGDYEQYF. DNA for the CDR3: TGTGCCACCAGCAGAGATTGGGGCGACTACGAGCAGTACTTC.

Concerning this clonotype: Because the CDR3's place on the DNA is in doubt, the DNA is left out and the CDR3 is given as listed by TCRdb. This chain uses TRBV27 with TRBJ1-6. The CDR3 spans 21 residues, counting both ends. Germline V CDR1 and CDR2: MNHEY, SMNVEV (reference sequence). CDR3 loop: CATATSGEHTDTQYFGSPLHF.

The CDR3 nucleotides are TGCAGTGCTAGGGGTGCCAGCCCCTACGAGCAGTACTTC. Protein product: CSARGASPYEQYF. The chain has TRBV20-1 and TRBJ2-7; D not resolved. Germline CDR1 is DFQATT and CDR2 is SNEGSKA (reference sequence). The V end was cut by 3 bases, the J end by 2 bases, with 11 bases between. The CDR3 consists of 13 residues.

This sequence joins TRBV5-1 and TRBJ2-4, with D possibly called TRBD1 or TRBD2 (5 bases each). With the DNA end fitting TRBJ2-7 better, the J assignment may be wrong. CDR1 and CDR2 from the germline V gene are SGHRS and YFSETQ. CDR3 length: 14 amino acids. CDR3 nucleotide sequence: TGCGCCAGCAGCGACCACGGGGCCCTCTACGAGCAGTACTTC. It yields the protein CASSDHGALYEQYF.

Points on this clonotype: A read error may explain this, as a much larger clone is one base away. The chain uses TRBV27 and TRBJ2-1; D not resolved. The J call may not be correct, given that the DNA end is closer to TRBJ2-7. This CDR3 has 12 residues. Germline V gene data show CDR1 as MNHEY and CDR2 as SMNVEV (reference sequence). CDR3 sequence reads: CASSPAYNEQYF. In DNA, the CDR3 is TGTGCCAGCAGTCCCGCATACAATGAGCAGTACTTC.

The sample holds many counts of this clonotype. The V gene is TRBV29-1, the J gene TRBJ2-3; D ambiguous. Germline V gene sequence: CDR1 SQVTM, CDR2 ANQGSEA. This CDR3 comprises 11 residues. Deletions cut 6 bases from V and 0 bases from J, with 4 bases between. The CDR3: CSVSSTDTQYF. CDR3 bases: TGCAGCGTATCAAGCACAGATACGCAGTATTTT.

The chain couples TRBV11-2 to TRBJ2-1; tentative D call: TRBD2 (6 bases). V was shortened by 5 bases and J by 6 bases, with 11 bases between the two germline ends. Per the germline V gene, CDR1 is SGHAT and CDR2 is FQNNGV. This CDR3 is 13 amino acids long. The chain's CDR3 is CASSAAGSNEQFF. Written as DNA, the CDR3 is TGTGCCAGCAGCGCGGCGGGGTCCAATGAGCAGTTCTTC.

In its sample, this clonotype was seen a few times. A read error may explain this, as a much larger clone is one base away. The rearrangement joins TRBV6-5 to TRBJ2-1; 8 nucleotides align to TRBD1. The end of the DNA aligns better with TRBJ2-7, so the J call may be wrong. The CDR3 totals 15 residues. Germline assignment: CDR1 MNHEY and CDR2 SVGAGI. For the CDR3, the DNA is TGTGCCAGCAGTCACGACAGGGGTTCCTACAATGAGCAGTACTTC. Protein product: CASSHDRGSYNEQYF.

CDR3 sequence: CASSPLGGGIAYEQYF. CDR3 DNA: TGTGCCAGCAGCCCCCTAGGGGGGGGTATAGCCTACGAGCAGTACTTC. The chain uses TRBV7-2 and TRBJ2-7; tentatively, D is TRBD2 (7 bases). The CDR3 runs to 16 residues. Per germline, CDR1 SGHTA and CDR2 FQGNSA. V lost 5 bases to trimming and J lost 2 bases, with 19 bases between them. Full variable domain (missing parts from reference TRBV7-2 and TRBJ2-7): GAGVSQSPSNKVTEKGKDVELRCDPISGHTALYWYRQSLGQGLEFLIYFQGNSAPDKSGLPSDRFSAERTGGSVSTLTIQRTQQEDSAVYLCASSPLGGGIAYEQYFGPGTRLTVT.

This clonotype was counted a few times. The chain joins TRBV29-1 to TRBJ2-5; D is undetermined. CDR1 and CDR2 from the germline V gene are SQVTM and ANQGSEA. V was pared by 5 bases and J by 2 bases, with 12 bases between. This CDR3 has 13 amino acids. The CDR3 protein is CSVKTTAQETQYF. The CDR3 region has the DNA TGCAGCGTTAAAACTACGGCACAAGAGACCCAGTACTTC.

A remark on this clonotype: A much larger clone sits a single nucleotide away, making a read error possible. The V gene is TRBV5-6, the J gene TRBJ2-1; 8 positions match TRBD2. The CDR3 runs to 21 residues. Germline V gene sequence: CDR1 SGHDT, CDR2 YYEEEE. The CDR3 protein is CASSSACSRGALIDLDNVQFF. CDR3 DNA: TGTGCCAGCAGCTCCGCCTGCTCGCGGGGGGCCCTTATCGACCTAGACAATGTGCAGTTCTTC.

This clonotype turned up a few times. The chain uses TRBV7-9 and TRBJ2-3; 7 nucleotides align to TRBD2. Trimming at V came to 3 bases and at J to 6 bases, leaving 6 bases not matched to a gene. Germline CDR1 SEHNR, CDR2 FQNEAQ (reference sequence). This CDR3 has 14 amino acids. The CDR3 spells CASSLGGPLDTQYF. CDR3 bases: TGTGCCAGCAGCTTGGGAGGGCCCCTGGATACGCAGTATTTT.

The chain has TRBV6-6 and TRBJ1-5; perhaps TRBD1 as D (5 bases). Germline values: CDR1 MNHNY, CDR2 SVGAGI (reference sequence). This CDR3 spans 16 amino acids. With 6 bases removed from V and 5 bases from J, the gap between germline ends came to 20 bases. The CDR3 DNA reads as TGTGCCAGCAGCCCCCCCGCAGGGTGGTTGGATCAGCCCCAGCATTTT. Protein: CASSPPAGWLDQPQHF.

V usage is TRBV20-1 and J usage is TRBJ1-1; no reliable D call. Trimming left V 3 bases short and J 5 bases short, with 13 bases between. The CDR3 covers 13 residues. The germline gives CDR1 DFQATT, CDR2 SNEGSKA (reference sequence). The CDR3 nucleotides read TGCAGTGCTAGGGTCTGGGAAAGGACTGAAGCTTTCTTT. It encodes CSARVWERTEAFF.

The chain uses TRBV7-6 and TRBJ2-1; 7 positions match TRBD2. Germline CDR1 is SGHVS and CDR2 is FNYEAQ. Trimming at V came to 5 bases and at J to 8 bases, leaving 9 bases not matched to a gene. The CDR3 totals 14 residues. The CDR3 DNA reads as TGTGCCAGCAGCCCTCGGGTAGCGGGCTATGAGCAGTTCTTC. It specifies CASSPRVAGYEQFF.